These 3 T cell receptor beta chains were sequenced from one sample in a study of cytomegalovirus exposure and HLA in healthy donors. The PCR ran on 60 Vbeta and 13 Jbeta primers. Method: immunoSEQ multiplex PCR; TCRdb's copy keeps in-frame clones and lacks some. The table lists roughly 140,000 clones, 80% of them singletons, with roughly 2.2% in the top ten. Sequenced: PBMCs. The receptors here all came from a man aged 25 to 40 in good health and CMV-seronegative.

The chain has TRBV4-2 and TRBJ1-2; 10 nucleotides match TRBD1. V was pared by 4 bases and J by 3 bases, with 11 bases of the junction left unmatched. The germline V gene has CDR1 LGHNA and CDR2 YNFKEQ. The CDR3 is 17 amino acids. CDR3: CASSPQGAGQGYYGYTF. CDR3 DNA: TGTGCCAGCAGCCCGCAAGGCGCGGGACAGGGGTACTATGGCTACACCTTC.

This clone was seen just once. The chain uses TRBV12-1 and TRBJ1-4; the table's D gene call, TRBD1, was not cross checked with the DNA. TRBV12-1 is flagged as a pseudogene. This CDR3 has 16 amino acids. The CDR3 DNA reads as TGTGCCAGCTGTAAGGGGGAAAATGCAACTAATGAAAAACTGTTTTTT. Translating it yields CASCKGENATNEKLFF.

The chain combines TRBV2 with TRBJ1-1; 7 bases line up with TRBD1. Germline V gives CDR1 SNHLY, CDR2 FYNNEI. Losses at the gene ends were 6 bases for V and 1 base for J; bases not matched to a gene: 8. CDR3 size: 15 residues. CDR3 in DNA: TGTGCCAGCAGGGCTGAGGGGACAGCGAACACTGAAGCTTTCTTT. The encoded protein is CASRAEGTANTEAFF.